A single sample is the source of the 20 T cell receptor beta chains below, sequenced in a study of shared clonotypes between healthy human individuals. Cells designated naive CD8 were CD45RO-negative and were positively selected for CCR7, with terminally differentiated effector memory CD45RA+ cells excluded. Libraries were prepared by immunoSEQ multiplex PCR; TCRdb keeps only in-frame clonotypes and omits some of them. Here the sample spans 2 million to 2.5 million clones, about 95% being singletons. Input material: naive CD8+ T cells sorted from blood. The receptor set was obtained from a man in his late teens or twenties in good health.

This chain links TRBV6-6 with TRBJ1-1; D is undetermined. CDR3 length: 12 residues. Germline CDR1 and CDR2: MNHNY and SVGAGI (reference sequence). Trimming took off 4 bases at V and 8 bases at J, with 11 bases between the two ends. CDR3 protein: CASSSAKLEAFF. CDR3 nucleotide sequence: TGTGCCAGCAGTTCCGCGAAGTTGGAAGCTTTCTTT.

The V and J genes are TRBV7-9 and TRBJ2-3; 8 bases fit TRBD2. This CDR3 is 16 amino acids long. V shed 2 bases and J 2 bases; nucleotides not matched to a gene: 6. Germline V gives CDR1 SEHNR, CDR2 FQNEAQ (reference sequence). The CDR3 sequence is CASSLYAGGTTDTQYF. The CDR3 coding sequence is TGTGCCAGCAGCTTATACGCGGGGGGAACCACAGATACGCAGTATTTT.

The CDR3 DNA is TGTGCCACCTTCAGCTTAACGAACACTGAAGCTTTCTTT. This sequence encodes CATFSLTNTEAFF. V and J are TRBV28 and TRBJ1-1, with D hard to call. CDR1 and CDR2 (germline): MDHEN, SYDVKM. V gave up 10 bases and J gave up 1 base, with 13 bases separating them. CDR3 length: 13 residues.

Regarding this clone: Within the sample, other DNA sequences also encode this same CDR3. This chain links TRBV7-9 with TRBJ2-7; maybe TRBD1 (6 bases). V shed 4 bases and J shed 4 bases, with 11 bases lying between them. This CDR3 has 13 residues. The germline CDR1 and CDR2 sequences are SEHNR and FQNEAQ (reference sequence). The CDR3 reads CASSSQGSYEQYF. The CDR3 DNA reads as TGTGCCAGCAGCTCTCAGGGGTCGTACGAGCAGTACTTC.

V gene TRBV13 combines with J gene TRBJ2-7; TRBD1 might be the D (6 bases). The CDR3 runs 14 residues. The ends were cut back, 0 bases at V and 2 bases at J, with 8 bases in the middle. Looked up from germline, CDR1 is PRHDT and CDR2 is FYEKMQ (reference sequence). The CDR3 loop reads CASSLGDSAYEQYF. The DNA of the CDR3 is TGTGCCAGCAGCTTAGGGGACAGTGCCTACGAGCAGTACTTC.

A note on this clone: This CDR3 is also generated by other DNA sequences in the sample. The V and J genes are TRBV19 and TRBJ2-7; tentatively, D is TRBD2 (5 bases). The CDR3 is 12 amino acids. Trimming cost V 5 bases and J 3 bases, with 8 bases left between them. The V gene's germline CDR1 is LNHDA and CDR2 SQIVND (reference sequence). In DNA, the CDR3 is TGTGCCAGTAGTGGAGGCATCTACGAGCAGTACTTC. Its protein product is CASSGGIYEQYF.

This clone appeared once. The V and J genes are TRBV5-1 and TRBJ2-3, with 12 nucleotides matching TRBD1. Germline V gene data show CDR1 as SGHRS and CDR2 as YFSETQ. V lost 4 bases and J lost 5; bases outside the gene matches: 11. The CDR3 runs 17 residues. The CDR3 here is CASSLLGQGAKGDTQYF. CDR3 DNA: TGCGCCAGCAGCCTTCTGGGACAGGGGGCCAAGGGAGATACGCAGTATTTT.

The CDR3 region has the DNA TGTGCCAGCAGCTACGTTAGGGGTTCGCACACTGAAGCTTTCTTT. As protein: CASSYVRGSHTEAFF. The J gene is TRBJ1-1, the V gene TRBV5-6, with D possibly matching TRBD1 (5 bases). Germline V lookup: CDR1 SGHDT, CDR2 YYEEEE. Trimming shortened V by 3 bases and J by 3 bases, and 15 bases separated the two germline ends. CDR3 length equals 15 residues.

The chain is built from TRBV10-1 and TRBJ2-1, with TRBD1 matching over 7 bases. V lost 0 bases, J lost 9 bases, and 11 bases stayed unmatched. The CDR3 is made up of 16 amino acids. The germline V gene encodes CDR1 WNHNN and CDR2 SYGVQD (reference sequence). CDR3 sequence (DNA): TGCGCCAGCAGTGAGTCGGGGGCAGGGGGACGGGGTGAGCAGTTCTTC. Protein: CASSESGAGGRGEQFF.

This sequence joins TRBV4-3 and TRBJ2-7, with 9 bases aligning to TRBD2. CDR1 is LGHNA, CDR2 YSLEER, per germline. This CDR3 has 16 residues. V shed 0 bases, J shed 2 bases, and the junction held 5 bases outside the gene matches. CDR3 in DNA: TGCGCCAGCAGCCAAGATATAGCGGGAGCAGCCTACGAGCAGTACTTC. Residues: CASSQDIAGAAYEQYF.

This chain links TRBV4-1 with TRBJ2-5, with D hard to call. V was clipped by 0 bases and J by 5 bases, with 7 bases between them. The germline V gene has CDR1 MGHRA and CDR2 YSYEKL. The CDR3 has 13 amino acids. Here the CDR3 DNA reads TGCGCCAGCAGCCAAGAGTCCGGTGAGACCCAGTACTTC. Its translation: CASSQESGETQYF.

The chain couples TRBV11-2 to TRBJ2-7; the match to TRBD1 covers 7 bases. Germline CDR1 reads SGHAT; CDR2 reads FQNNGV. Trimming took 7 bases from V and 0 from J; bases not matched to a gene: 6. There are 14 residues in the CDR3. In DNA, the CDR3 is TGTGCCAGCACCCCGGACAGGCCCTCCTACGAGCAGTACTTC. Amino acids: CASTPDRPSYEQYF. Looking up the rest from reference TRBV11-2 and TRBJ2-7 gives the full variable domain: EAGVAQSPRYKIIEKRQSVAFWCNPISGHATLYWYQQILGQGPKLLIQFQNNGVVDDSQLPKDRFSAERLKGVDSTLKIQPAKLEDSAVYLCASTPDRPSYEQYFGPGTRLTVT.

The chain recombines TRBV4-1 with TRBJ2-7, with D uncertain. The germline V gene has CDR1 MGHRA and CDR2 YSYEKL. The length of the CDR3 is 15 residues. Trimming shortened V by 1 base and J by 0 bases, and 10 bases separated the two germline ends. The CDR3 bases are TGCGCCAGCAGCCAAGGGCTCGCTAGCTCCTACGAGCAGTACTTC. Encoded protein: CASSQGLASSYEQYF.

The chain has TRBV4-1 and TRBJ1-1; 9 nucleotides align to TRBD1. With V trimmed by 4 bases and J by 3 bases, 3 bases remained unmatched. This CDR3 has 14 residues. The germline gives CDR1 MGHRA, CDR2 YSYEKL. The CDR3 here is CASSPWTGDTEAFF. The CDR3 nucleotides read TGCGCCAGCAGCCCCTGGACAGGGGACACTGAAGCTTTCTTT.

V gene TRBV11-2 combines with J gene TRBJ2-7; a weak D match, TRBD1 (6 bases). Germline V lookup: CDR1 SGHAT, CDR2 FQNNGV. The CDR3 sequence is 14 residues long. The V gene lost 3 bases and the J gene lost 4 bases, with 13 bases spanning the gap. The CDR3 sequence is CASSLGTKSYEQYF. The CDR3 DNA sequence: TGTGCCAGCAGCTTGGGGACAAAGAGTTACGAGCAGTACTTC.

The chain carries TRBV2 and TRBJ2-3; 7 bases line up with TRBD1. The V gene end was trimmed by 8 bases and the J gene end by 0 bases; junction bases not matched to a gene: 11. The CDR3 extends over 16 amino acids. CDR1 SNHLY and CDR2 FYNNEI come from the germline V gene. CDR3 region: CASVWDRASSTDTQYF. Here the CDR3 DNA reads TGTGCCAGCGTCTGGGACAGAGCATCTAGCACAGATACGCAGTATTTT.

In this sample, this clone turned up once. This chain connects TRBV28 to TRBJ2-1; D is perhaps TRBD2 (6 bases). This CDR3 region has 15 residues. Germline CDR1 and CDR2: MDHEN and SYDVKM. Trimming took 3 bases from V and 2 from J, leaving 11 bases between them. The DNA of the CDR3 is TGTGCCAGCAGTTTTCGGGGGTTACCCTACAATGAGCAGTTCTTC. This gives the protein CASSFRGLPYNEQFF.

The chain combines TRBV7-9 with TRBJ2-7, with 7 bases lining up with TRBD1. Germline V gives CDR1 SEHNR, CDR2 FQNEAQ (reference sequence). V lost 1 base, J lost 0 bases, and 6 bases stayed unmatched. The CDR3 sequence is 16 residues long. The CDR3 reads CASSLGQGVFSYEQYF. CDR3 DNA: TGTGCCAGCAGCTTAGGACAGGGAGTTTTCTCCTACGAGCAGTACTTC. Based on the CDR3 plus reference TRBV7-9 and TRBJ2-7, the full variable domain is DTGVSQNPRHKITKRGQNVTFRCDPISEHNRLYWYRQTLGQGPEFLTYFQNEAQLEKSRLLSDRFSAERPKGSFSTLEIQRTEQGDSAMYLCASSLGQGVFSYEQYFGPGTRLTVT.

V gene TRBV7-9 combines with J gene TRBJ2-2; 7 bases line up with TRBD2. Germline assignment: CDR1 SEHNR and CDR2 FQNEAQ (reference sequence). V shed 5 bases and J 5 bases; nucleotides not matched to a gene: 5. The CDR3 runs to 14 residues. The CDR3 is CASSTRGETGELFF. DNA for the CDR3: TGTGCCAGCAGCACCCGGGGGGAAACCGGGGAGCTGTTTTTT.

The V call is TRBV12-2, the J call TRBJ2-7; the D call in the table, TRBD1, was not verified against the DNA. TRBV12-2 is reported as a pseudogene. The CDR3 has 17 amino acids. CDR3 DNA sequence: TGTGCAAGTCGTTTGAATCGCCGGGACAGATCGTTCTACGAGCAGTACTTC. It is translated as CASRLNRRDRSFYEQYF.